Listed below are T cell receptor beta chains from one sample, sequenced in a study of blood T cell repertoires in COVID-19. The data were produced by immunoSEQ multiplex PCR, yet TCRdb's version contains in-frame clones alone and is incomplete. This table holds nearly 80,000 clones, around 80% found once. Sequencing input: peripheral blood. Receptor source: a woman between 70 and 85 years old with acute or convalescent COVID-19. The CDR3 runs from the conserved cysteine through the conserved F or W. A D gene is named only where the DNA matches it firmly. Expanded clones get a size class; other rows say once, few or many, or leave the size out.

V	J	D	size	CDR3	DNA
TRBV19	TRBJ2-5	.	.	CASMGGFQETQYF	TGTGCCAGTATGGGGGGATTCCAAGAGACCCAGTACTTC
TRBV2	TRBJ2-1	TRBD1	.	CASSRNTGASGDEQFF	TGTGCCAGCAGTCGTAATACAGGGGCGTCGGGTGATGAGCAGTTCTTC
TRBV15	TRBJ2-7	TRBD1	.	CATSPTGGGNEQYF	TGTGCCACCAGCCCAACAGGGGGCGGGAACGAGCAGTACTTC
TRBV15	TRBJ1-1	.	.	CATSRVGQPNTEAFF	TGTGCCACCAGCAGAGTGGGACAACCAAACACTGAAGCTTTCTTT
TRBV18	TRBJ1-6	TRBD1	.	CASSPRTGGGPYNSPLHF	TGTGCCAGCTCACCACGGACAGGGGGTGGGCCCTATAATTCACCCCTCCACTTT
TRBV3-1/TRBV3-2	TRBJ1-2	.	.	CASSQNLQGYYGYTF	TGTGCCAGCAGCCAAAATCTTCAGGGTTACTATGGCTACACCTTC
TRBV2	TRBJ2-2	TRBD2	once	CASAGRLATARTGELFF	TGTGCCAGCGCTGGAAGACTAGCGACAGCGAGAACCGGGGAGCTGTTTTTT
TRBV24-1	TRBJ2-3	TRBD2	.	CATSVGLAADTQYF	TGTGCCACCAGTGTGGGACTAGCGGCAGATACGCAGTATTTT
TRBV3-1/TRBV3-2	TRBJ1-2	TRBD1	.	CASSQAIGTGEGYTF	TGTGCCAGCAGCCAAGCTATAGGGACAGGCGAGGGCTACACCTTC
TRBV5-6	TRBJ1-4	.	.	CASSLYRAAKLFF	TGTGCCAGCAGCTTGTACAGGGCCGCGAAACTGTTTTTT
TRBV5-1	TRBJ1-2	.	.	CASSQNAGGHGYTF	TGCGCCAGCAGCCAGAATGCCGGGGGTCATGGCTACACCTTC
TRBV30	TRBJ2-7	.	.	CAWSGQDSYEQYF	TGTGCCTGGAGTGGACAAGATTCCTACGAGCAGTACTTC
TRBV3-1/TRBV3-2	TRBJ2-7	.	.	CASSPHDPGGNYEQYF	TGTGCCAGCAGTCCGCACGATCCTGGGGGGAATTACGAGCAGTACTTC
TRBV5-6	TRBJ2-5	TRBD2	.	CASSTLRGRRETQYF	TGTGCCAGCAGCACTCTGCGGGGGAGAAGAGAGACCCAGTACTTC
TRBV4-2	TRBJ2-3	TRBD2	.	CASSQDHAGASGIGDTQYF	TGTGCCAGCAGCCAAGATCATGCGGGGGCTAGCGGGATTGGAGATACGCAGTATTTT
TRBV6-1	TRBJ1-2	.	.	CASSEGFQTGHYGYTF	TGTGCCAGCAGTGAAGGATTTCAGACAGGACACTATGGCTACACCTTC
TRBV6-5	TRBJ2-1	TRBD2	.	CATKTSLAYNEQFF	TGTGCCACCAAGACTAGCCTCGCCTACAATGAGCAGTTCTTC